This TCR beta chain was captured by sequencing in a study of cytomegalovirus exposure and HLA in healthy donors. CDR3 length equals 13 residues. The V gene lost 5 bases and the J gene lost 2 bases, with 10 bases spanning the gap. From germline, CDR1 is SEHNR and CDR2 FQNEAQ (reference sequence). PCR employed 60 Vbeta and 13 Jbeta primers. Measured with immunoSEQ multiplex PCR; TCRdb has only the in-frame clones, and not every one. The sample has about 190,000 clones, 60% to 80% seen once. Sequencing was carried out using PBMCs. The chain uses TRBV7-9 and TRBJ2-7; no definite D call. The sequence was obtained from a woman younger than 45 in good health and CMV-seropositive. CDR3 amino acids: CASSQADTYEQYF. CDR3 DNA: TGTGCCAGCAGCCAGGCAGATACCTACGAGCAGTACTTC.